These 9 T cell receptor beta chains share one sample of origin, sequenced in a study of graft-versus-host responses after intestinal transplantation. Some clones are missing from TCRdb's copy, which holds only in-frame ones; the method was immunoSEQ multiplex PCR. The sample lists around 130,000 clones; roughly nine tenths were seen once. The antigens of these receptors remain unknown. The material sequenced was unstimulated CD4+ T cells sorted from spleen or lymph node cells, taken before intestinal transplant. These receptors were obtained from a human donor who received an intestinal transplant.

The chain links TRBV12-5 to TRBJ1-2; 10 bases are a match to TRBD1. This CDR3 is 14 amino acids long. The J segment lost 5 bases and the V segment lost 7 bases, leaving 7 bases of the junction unmatched. Looked up from germline, CDR1 is LGHNT and CDR2 is FRNRAP. The CDR3 reads CASARQGAEYGYTF. The CDR3 DNA follows: TGTGCTAGTGCCCGACAGGGGGCGGAATATGGCTACACCTTC.

V gene TRBV30 combines with J gene TRBJ1-1; tentatively, D is TRBD1 (6 bases). V shed 7 bases and J shed 4 bases, with 16 bases lying between them. CDR3 length: 13 amino acids. Germline CDR1 and CDR2: GTSNPN and SVGIG (reference sequence). The CDR3 sequence is CASRGGTLTEAFF. The DNA for the CDR3 is TGTGCCTCCAGGGGCGGTACTCTCACTGAAGCTTTCTTT.

The chain has TRBV30 and TRBJ1-1; the D gene is possibly TRBD1 (6 bases). The CDR3 consists of 14 residues. Germline CDR1 is GTSNPN and CDR2 is SVGIG (reference sequence). The germline V and J ends were trimmed by 2 bases and 5 bases, with 15 bases remaining between them. This CDR3 reads CAWSTRSRGTEAFF. The CDR3, as DNA: TGTGCCTGGAGTACCAGGAGCAGGGGAACTGAAGCTTTCTTT.

This chain uses TRBV19 with TRBJ1-3; D is perhaps TRBD1 (5 bases). CDR1 is LNHDA, CDR2 SQIVND, per germline (reference sequence). Deletions cut 6 bases from V and 2 bases from J, with 20 bases between. There are 17 residues in the CDR3. CDR3 bases: TGTGCCAGTAGCCGGACACGCTCTCCACAGGCTGGAAACACCATATATTTT. This encodes CASSRTRSPQAGNTIYF.

The chain carries TRBV7-9 and TRBJ2-1; D is uncertain. V was clipped by 1 base and J by 3 bases, with 1 base between them. CDR1 and CDR2 (germline): SEHNR, FQNEAQ (reference sequence). The CDR3 contains 12 residues. This chain's CDR3 is CASSLVYNEQFF. Here the CDR3 DNA reads TGTGCCAGCAGCTTAGTCTACAATGAGCAGTTCTTC.

V is TRBV6-6 and J is TRBJ2-3, with unresolved D. CDR1 and CDR2 from the germline V gene are MNHNY and SVGAGI (reference sequence). The CDR3 spans 15 residues. Trimming removed 0 bases from V and 0 bases from J, with 7 bases in between. The CDR3 reads CASSYSGSSTDTQYF. In DNA, the CDR3 is TGTGCCAGCAGTTACTCCGGATCTAGCACAGATACGCAGTATTTT.

The CDR3 region has the DNA TGTGCCAGCAGTTACTGGAGGGGTAACTATGGCTACACCTTC. This encodes CASSYWRGNYGYTF. The chain is built from TRBV6-5 and TRBJ1-2; possibly TRBD1 for D (5 bases). This CDR3 region has 14 residues. Trimming pared 1 base from V and 1 base from J, leaving 7 bases between. The germline V gene encodes CDR1 MNHEY and CDR2 SVGAGI.

CDR3 DNA sequence: TGTGCCAGCCTGGGGGAGAGTAATGAAAAACTGTTTTTT. Amino acids: CASLGESNEKLFF. The V gene is TRBV6-6, the J gene TRBJ1-4; a possible D gene is TRBD1 (5 bases). Germline V CDR1 and CDR2: MNHNY, SVGAGI (reference sequence). Trimming stripped 8 bases from V and 4 bases from J, with 11 bases between. The CDR3 has 13 residues.

CDR3 sequence reads: CASSRVPVTDEQYF. For the CDR3, the DNA is TGTGCCAGCTCCAGGGTCCCGGTAACGGACGAGCAGTACTTC. The V and J genes are TRBV18 and TRBJ2-5, with D possibly matching TRBD1 (5 bases). The J call may be wrong; the DNA end is better matched by TRBJ2-7. The CDR3 contains 14 residues. Germline V CDR1 and CDR2: KGHSH, LQKENI.